Presented here are 17 T cell receptor beta chains from one specimen sequenced in a study of prognosis after radiotherapy for stage I lung cancer. TCR beta CDR3 amplification from genomic DNA was performed by two-round multiplex PCR. During first-round PCR, primers specific to each TRBV and TRBJ gene were used. TCRdb recomputed calls from the multiplex PCR reads with MiXCR, one row per CDR3 protein. The table shows under 75,000 distinct CDR3 sequences, with less than 30% occurring only once. The sequencing used PBMCs, collected before or after stereotactic body radiation therapy (not recorded which). The receptors derive from a donor over 45 with non-small cell lung cancer.

On this clonotype: The junction does not match germline at one end; this may be a read error. This sequence joins TRBV19 and TRBJ2-3; 7 nucleotides match TRBD2. Germline values: CDR1 LNHDA, CDR2 SQIVND (reference sequence). The CDR3 sequence is 16 residues long. The CDR3 protein is CARSTGLVPLTDTQYF. The DNA of the CDR3 is TGTGCCAGAAGTACCGGACTAGTTCCTTTGACAGATACGCAGTATTTT. The variable domain in full, completed from reference TRBV19 and TRBJ2-3, reads DGGITQSPKYLFRKEGQNVTLSCEQNLNHDAMYWYRQDPGQGLRLIYYSQIVNDFQKGDIAEGYSVSREKKESFPLTVTSAQKNPTAFYLCARSTGLVPLTDTQYFGPGTRLTVL.

This clonotype was seen many times. The chain carries TRBV20-1 and TRBJ2-1; 8 bases line up with TRBD1. This CDR3 contains 15 residues. Trimming took 3 bases from V and 5 from J; bases not matched to a gene: 9. The V gene's germline CDR1 is DFQATT and CDR2 SNEGSKA (reference sequence). The CDR3 DNA sequence: TGCAGTGCTAGTGGAGACAGGGGAGTAGACAATGAGCAGTTCTTC. The encoded protein is CSASGDRGVDNEQFF.

The count of this clonotype is one. This may be a read error: a much more frequent sequence differs by one nucleotide. This sequence joins TRBV28 and TRBJ2-4; possibly TRBD2 for D (6 bases). This CDR3 region has 15 residues. From germline, CDR1 is MDHEN and CDR2 SYDVKM. Here the CDR3 DNA reads TGTGCCAACAGTTCAGGGACTGCAACCAAAAACATTCAGTACTTC. Amino acids: CANSSGTATKNIQYF.

At least ten counts were recorded for this clonotype. The chain couples TRBV4-2 to TRBJ1-4, with a possible D match to TRBD1 (5 bases). This CDR3 contains 17 residues. The V and J ends lost 0 bases and 8 bases respectively, with 19 bases between them. Per germline, CDR1 LGHNA and CDR2 YNFKEQ. The CDR3 region is CASSQDLWGTGREKLFF. In DNA form, the CDR3 reads TGTGCCAGCAGCCAAGATCTGTGGGGGACTGGAAGGGAAAAACTGTTTTTT.

This clonotype was seen at least ten times. V gene TRBV20-1 combines with J gene TRBJ1-1; TRBD1 matches at 7 bases. V lost 3 bases and J lost 4; bases outside the gene matches: 2. The CDR3 covers 12 residues. CDR1 and CDR2 (germline): DFQATT, SNEGSKA (reference sequence). CDR3 residues: CSASSGGTEAFF. The CDR3 bases are TGCAGTGCTAGTTCAGGGGGCACTGAAGCTTTCTTT.

This clonotype was picked up many times. The rearrangement uses TRBV2 and TRBJ1-1; the D is unclear. V shed 5 bases and J shed 6 bases, with 7 bases lying between them. The V gene's germline CDR1 is SNHLY and CDR2 FYNNEI. This CDR3 has 11 amino acids. The CDR3 loop reads CASSLTAEAFF. CDR3 DNA: TGTGCCAGCAGTTTAACAGCTGAAGCTTTCTTT.

The chain joins TRBV6-1 to TRBJ2-7, with D possibly called TRBD1 or TRBD2 (5 bases each). Germline values: CDR1 MNHNS, CDR2 SASEGT. Trimming took off 7 bases at V and 3 bases at J, with 25 bases between the two ends. CDR3 length: 17 residues. CDR3 DNA sequence: TGTGCCAGCACCCCCTTTCCCCCCGGGACGGGGTACTACGAGCAGTACTTC. It yields the protein CASTPFPPGTGYYEQYF.

The sample holds many counts of this clonotype. V is TRBV3-1 and J is TRBJ1-1; 7 nucleotides align to TRBD1. The CDR3 length is 14 residues. CDR1 LGHDT and CDR2 YNNKEL come from the germline V gene (reference sequence). The V gene end was trimmed by 3 bases and the J gene end by 7 bases; junction bases not matched to a gene: 8. DNA for the CDR3: TGTGCCAGCAGCCATGGGGCAGGGGGAGGTGAAGCTTTCTTT. It specifies CASSHGAGGGEAFF.

The chain has TRBV7-8 and TRBJ1-1; D is possibly TRBD1 (6 bases). This CDR3 is 14 amino acids long. Trimming cost V 5 bases and J 4 bases, with 14 bases left between them. Germline V CDR1 and CDR2: SGHVS, FQNEAQ. CDR3 nucleotide sequence: TGTGCCAGCAGCCCGCTAAGGGGGACCACTGAAGCTTTCTTT. Translated, it gives CASSPLRGTTEAFF.

This clonotype was seen at least ten times. This chain uses TRBV29-1 with TRBJ2-7; D unclear. The CDR3 runs 11 residues. V shed 7 bases and J shed 3 bases, with 10 bases lying between them. Germline assignment: CDR1 SQVTM and CDR2 ANQGSEA. In DNA, the CDR3 is TGCAGCGCCAGAGACCGCTACGAGCAGTACTTC. Translating it yields CSARDRYEQYF.

The chain couples TRBV9 to TRBJ1-1; D might be TRBD1 (5 bases). The CDR3 is 13 residues long. Trimming left V 6 bases short and J 11 bases short, with 20 bases between. Germline V CDR1 and CDR2: SGDLS, YYNGEE. The CDR3 DNA is TGTGCCAGCACCACAGGTCTGATTGGGCTGGCTTTCTTT. It encodes CASTTGLIGLAFF.

The CDR3: CATSDTLTGLETQYF. CDR3 coding DNA: TGTGCCACCAGTGATACCCTGACAGGCCTGGAGACCCAGTACTTC. This chain links TRBV24-1 with TRBJ2-5; the D gene is possibly TRBD1 (6 bases). V lost 3 bases to trimming and J lost 5 bases, with 15 bases between them. The CDR3 contains 15 residues. Germline V gene sequence: CDR1 KGHDR, CDR2 SFDVKD.

This clonotype was recorded at least ten times. The gene calls are TRBV9 and TRBJ2-1; D ambiguous. The length of the CDR3 is 13 residues. Germline V CDR1 and CDR2: SGDLS, YYNGEE. Trimming removed 1 base at V and 2 bases at J, with 4 bases between. CDR3 sequence reads: CASSVSAYNEQFF. The CDR3 DNA sequence: TGTGCCAGCAGCGTATCGGCCTACAATGAGCAGTTCTTC.

On this clonotype itself: A much larger clone differs by one base, so this may be a read error. This chain connects TRBV5-4 to TRBJ2-3; 13 bases map to TRBD2. Looked up from germline, CDR1 is SGHNT and CDR2 is YYREEE (reference sequence). The CDR3 is 15 residues long. The J segment lost 4 bases and the V segment lost 5 bases, leaving 4 bases of the junction unmatched. The CDR3 here is CASRFGLAGADTQYF. The CDR3 DNA sequence: TGTGCCAGCAGATTCGGACTAGCGGGGGCAGATACGCAGTATTTT.

Turning to this clonotype: This may stem from a read error, because a much larger clone lies one nucleotide away. The gene calls are TRBV30 and TRBJ1-1; D is undetermined. Per the germline V gene, CDR1 is GTSNPN and CDR2 is SVGIG (reference sequence). The CDR3 consists of 12 residues. DNA of the CDR3: TGTTCCTGGAGGAGATTGGACACTGAAGCTTTCTTT. Translated, it gives CSWRRLDTEAFF.

This clonotype was recorded at least ten times. The CDR3 sequence is CSARDQSGANVLTF. The CDR3 region has the DNA TGCAGTGCTAGAGATCAGTCCGGGGCCAACGTCCTGACTTTC. The chain employs TRBV20-1 and TRBJ2-6, with no clear D. The CDR3 loop spans 14 amino acids. Germline CDR1 DFQATT, CDR2 SNEGSKA (reference sequence). The V end lost 0 bases, the J end lost 4 bases, and 7 bases lay between the germline ends.

The sample holds many counts of this clonotype. The genes are TRBV20-1 and TRBJ1-5; D is perhaps TRBD1 (5 bases). V was pared by 6 bases and J by 3 bases, with 15 bases between. This CDR3 has 14 amino acids. Looked up from germline, CDR1 is DFQATT and CDR2 is SNEGSKA (reference sequence). As DNA, the CDR3 is TGCAGTGCCCACCCAGGGAGATCCAATCAGCCCCAGCATTTT. It specifies CSAHPGRSNQPQHF.